Detailed here is one T cell receptor (beta chain). Antigen unknown. This CDR3 is 15 amino acids long. Germline V gene sequence: CDR1 SGHDT, CDR2 YYEEEE. TCRdb reprocessed the 5' RACE reads, keeping one entry per CDR3 protein, no DNA. In all, the sample yields roughly 160,000 distinct CDR3 sequences. This sample was taken from a study of monozygotic twins with inflammatory bowel disease. Study-level findings and limits: Twin concordance left repertoire similarity unchanged, with limited power a possible explanation for this lack of difference. Especially with disease activity, IBD patients shared fewer clonotypes with others than healthy twins did. With inverse Simpson as the measure, TCRbeta diversity was lower in IBD patients than in healthy co-twins.

The sequence was obtained from a human donor with ulcerative colitis or Crohn's disease, or a healthy co-twin of an affected twin (not recorded which). The J gene is TRBJ1-1, the V gene TRBV5-6; the D call from TCRdb, TRBD1, cannot be confirmed without DNA. The sample was blood. This CDR3 reads CASSLGEGANTEAFF.